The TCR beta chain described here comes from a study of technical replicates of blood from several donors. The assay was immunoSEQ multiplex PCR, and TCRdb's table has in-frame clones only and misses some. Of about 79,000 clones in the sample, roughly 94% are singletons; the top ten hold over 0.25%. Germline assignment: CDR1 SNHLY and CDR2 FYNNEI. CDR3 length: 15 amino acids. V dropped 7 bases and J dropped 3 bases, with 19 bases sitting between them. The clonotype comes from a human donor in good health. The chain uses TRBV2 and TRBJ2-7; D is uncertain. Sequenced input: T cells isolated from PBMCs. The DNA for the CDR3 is TGTGCCAGCATGAAGTCGTCCGAGGATCTCTACGAGCAGTACTTC. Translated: CASMKSSEDLYEQYF.